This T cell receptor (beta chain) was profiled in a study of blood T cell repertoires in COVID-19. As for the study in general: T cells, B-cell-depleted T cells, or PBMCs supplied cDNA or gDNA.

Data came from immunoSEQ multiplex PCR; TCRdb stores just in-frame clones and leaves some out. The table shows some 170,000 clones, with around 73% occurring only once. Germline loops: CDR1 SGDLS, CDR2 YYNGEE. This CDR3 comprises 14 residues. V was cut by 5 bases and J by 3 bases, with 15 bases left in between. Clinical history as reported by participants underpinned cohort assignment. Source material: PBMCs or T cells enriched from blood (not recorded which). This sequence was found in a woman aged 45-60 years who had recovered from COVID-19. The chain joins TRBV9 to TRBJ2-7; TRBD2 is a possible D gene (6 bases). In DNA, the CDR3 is TGTGCCAGCAGTCCCGGCTCGGGGGACTACGAGCAGTACTTC. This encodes CASSPGSGDYEQYF.